A selection of T cell receptor beta chains follows, all from one sample in a study of blood T cell repertoires in COVID-19. Sequencing was performed with immunoSEQ multiplex PCR; in TCRdb, only in-frame clones are kept and a portion is missing. The table shows fewer than 40,000 clones, with about 90% occurring only once. Sequencing input: peripheral blood. The receptors originated from a woman between 40 and 50 years old with active or convalescent COVID-19. CDR3s include the opening cysteine and the closing phenylalanine or tryptophan. Each record gives: J gene, V gene, D gene, clone size, CDR3 protein, CDR3 DNA. The D gene is left open where the match is weak. Expanded clones are given a class, and other clones once, few, many or no size at all.

j_gene: TRBJ2-7; v_gene: TRBV29-1; d_gene: TRBD1; abundance: once; CDR3aa: CSGGQGASEQYF; CDR3nt: TGCAGCGGGGGACAGGGGGCTAGCGAGCAGTACTTC
j_gene: TRBJ1-1; v_gene: TRBV6-5; d_gene: -; abundance: -; CDR3aa: CASSQQGGHTEAFF; CDR3nt: TGTGCCAGCAGTCAACAGGGAGGGCACACTGAAGCTTTCTTT
j_gene: TRBJ1-1; v_gene: TRBV5-1; d_gene: -; abundance: -; CDR3aa: CASEEGYGTEAFF; CDR3nt: TGCGCCAGCGAGGAGGGATATGGCACTGAAGCTTTCTTT
j_gene: TRBJ1-6; v_gene: TRBV5-1; d_gene: -; abundance: -; CDR3aa: CARSRGGEGDSPLHF; CDR3nt: TGCGCCCGCAGCCGAGGGGGGGAGGGGGATTCACCCCTCCACTTT
j_gene: TRBJ2-7; v_gene: TRBV13; d_gene: TRBD2; abundance: once; CDR3aa: CASSSTRGAGSYEQYF; CDR3nt: TGTGCCAGCAGCTCTACGCGGGGGGCCGGGTCCTACGAGCAGTACTTC
j_gene: TRBJ2-2; v_gene: TRBV9; d_gene: TRBD2; abundance: -; CDR3aa: CASSVGASGLHGELFF; CDR3nt: TGTGCCAGCAGCGTAGGTGCTAGCGGTCTACACGGGGAGCTGTTTTTT
j_gene: TRBJ2-5; v_gene: TRBV18; d_gene: -; abundance: -; CDR3aa: CASSVGLPAGETQYF; CDR3nt: TGTGCCAGCTCCGTGGGACTCCCTGCCGGGGAGACCCAGTACTTC
j_gene: TRBJ2-3; v_gene: TRBV5-1; d_gene: -; abundance: -; CDR3aa: CASSFTQDTQYF; CDR3nt: TGCGCCAGCAGCTTCACACAGGACACGCAGTATTTT
j_gene: TRBJ1-5; v_gene: TRBV19; d_gene: -; abundance: -; CDR3aa: CASSPNSNQPQHF; CDR3nt: TGTGCCAGTAGTCCAAACAGTAATCAGCCCCAGCATTTT
j_gene: TRBJ1-5; v_gene: TRBV28; d_gene: -; abundance: -; CDR3aa: CASRQTGGYQPQHF; CDR3nt: TGTGCCAGCAGACAGACAGGAGGATATCAGCCCCAGCATTTT
j_gene: TRBJ2-7; v_gene: TRBV4-1; d_gene: -; abundance: -; CDR3aa: CASAGSYEQYF; CDR3nt: TGCGCCAGCGCGGGAAGCTACGAGCAGTACTTC
j_gene: TRBJ2-7; v_gene: TRBV18; d_gene: TRBD1; abundance: -; CDR3aa: CASSPTGTGSVEQYF; CDR3nt: TGTGCCAGCTCACCCACCGGGACAGGGTCAGTCGAGCAGTACTTC
j_gene: TRBJ1-3; v_gene: TRBV7-7; d_gene: -; abundance: -; CDR3aa: CASARDIGNTIYF; CDR3nt: TGTGCTAGCGCTCGGGACATCGGAAACACCATATATTTT
j_gene: TRBJ2-3; v_gene: TRBV19; d_gene: -; abundance: once; CDR3aa: CASSIARTDTQYF; CDR3nt: TGTGCCAGTAGTATCGCACGGACAGATACGCAGTATTTT
j_gene: TRBJ1-1; v_gene: TRBV11-2; d_gene: TRBD1; abundance: -; CDR3aa: CASRGTDSGTEAFF; CDR3nt: TGTGCCAGCAGGGGGACAGACAGTGGAACTGAAGCTTTCTTT
j_gene: TRBJ2-7; v_gene: TRBV7-8; d_gene: TRBD1; abundance: once; CDR3aa: CASRQAWGRQGSPYEQYF; CDR3nt: TGTGCCAGCAGACAAGCTTGGGGGCGACAGGGGTCCCCCTACGAGCAGTACTTC
j_gene: TRBJ2-1; v_gene: TRBV7-2; d_gene: TRBD2; abundance: -; CDR3aa: CASSLARTAGGINEQFF; CDR3nt: TGTGCCAGCAGCTTAGCGAGGACAGCGGGGGGCATCAATGAGCAGTTCTTC
j_gene: TRBJ2-3; v_gene: TRBV9; d_gene: TRBD1; abundance: -; CDR3aa: CASSVGGQGVQYF; CDR3nt: TGTGCCAGCAGCGTAGGGGGACAGGGGGTTCAGTATTTT
j_gene: TRBJ2-1; v_gene: TRBV4-2; d_gene: -; abundance: -; CDR3aa: CASSQDSGDNEQFF; CDR3nt: TGTGCCAGCAGCCAAGACTCGGGGGACAATGAGCAGTTCTTC
j_gene: TRBJ1-1; v_gene: TRBV7-3; d_gene: -; abundance: -; CDR3aa: CASSTPFGEAFF; CDR3nt: TGTGCCAGCAGCACCCCTTTCGGTGAAGCTTTCTTT